Sequencing of this T cell receptor (beta chain) was carried out in a study of shared clonotypes between healthy human individuals. Donors were healthy HIV-negative adults without recent acute infections or vaccinations. This CDR3 has 15 amino acids. Germline V gene data show CDR1 as SGHKS and CDR2 as YYEKEE (reference sequence). J lost 4 bases, V lost 6 bases, and 12 bases had no gene match. Clones were sequenced by immunoSEQ multiplex PCR, and TCRdb holds only the in-frame ones, with some missing. The sample has 950,000 to 1,100,000 clones; about 75% are singletons. This chain links TRBV5-5 with TRBJ2-7; 8 bases map to TRBD1. Sequencing was performed on memory CD4+ T cells sorted from blood. Subset described: CD45RA-negative fraction. This sequence originates from a man younger than 30 in good health. In DNA form, the CDR3 reads TGTGCCAGCACCCATGGAAGGACAGGGATGTACGAGCAGTACTTC. Translated: CASTHGRTGMYEQYF.